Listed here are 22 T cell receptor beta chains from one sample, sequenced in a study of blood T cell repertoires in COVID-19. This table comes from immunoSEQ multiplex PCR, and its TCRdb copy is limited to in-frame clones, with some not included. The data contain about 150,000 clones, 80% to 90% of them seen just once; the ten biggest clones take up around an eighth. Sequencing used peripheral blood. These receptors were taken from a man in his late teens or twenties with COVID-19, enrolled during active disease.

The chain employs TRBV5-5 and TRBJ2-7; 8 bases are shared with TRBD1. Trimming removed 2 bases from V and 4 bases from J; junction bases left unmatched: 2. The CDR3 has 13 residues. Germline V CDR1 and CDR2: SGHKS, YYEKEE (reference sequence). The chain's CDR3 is CASSLGTGYEQYF. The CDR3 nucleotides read TGTGCCAGCAGCTTAGGGACAGGATACGAGCAGTACTTC.

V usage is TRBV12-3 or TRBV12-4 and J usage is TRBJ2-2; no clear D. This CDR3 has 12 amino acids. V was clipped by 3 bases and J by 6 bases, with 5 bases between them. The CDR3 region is CASSFVPGELFF. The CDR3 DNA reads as TGTGCCAGCAGTTTCGTTCCCGGGGAGCTGTTTTTT.

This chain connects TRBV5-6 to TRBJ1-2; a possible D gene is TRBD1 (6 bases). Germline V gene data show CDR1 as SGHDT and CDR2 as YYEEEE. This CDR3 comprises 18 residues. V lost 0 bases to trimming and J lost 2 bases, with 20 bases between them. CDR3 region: CASSLGSGAQGVNYGYTF. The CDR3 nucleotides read TGTGCCAGCAGCTTGGGATCAGGCGCACAGGGAGTGAACTATGGCTACACCTTC.

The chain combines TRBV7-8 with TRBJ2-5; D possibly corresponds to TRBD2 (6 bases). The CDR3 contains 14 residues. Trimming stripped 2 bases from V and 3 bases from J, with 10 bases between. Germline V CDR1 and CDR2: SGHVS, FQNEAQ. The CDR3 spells CASSLNGGKETQYF. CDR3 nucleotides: TGTGCCAGCAGCTTAAATGGGGGGAAAGAGACCCAGTACTTC.

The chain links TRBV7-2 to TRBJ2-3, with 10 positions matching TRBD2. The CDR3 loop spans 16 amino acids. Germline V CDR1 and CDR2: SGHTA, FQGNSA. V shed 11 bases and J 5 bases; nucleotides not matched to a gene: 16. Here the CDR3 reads CAGSLGLAGVLDTQYF. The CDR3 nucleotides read TGTGCCGGGTCACTAGGGCTAGCGGGAGTATTAGATACGCAGTATTTT.

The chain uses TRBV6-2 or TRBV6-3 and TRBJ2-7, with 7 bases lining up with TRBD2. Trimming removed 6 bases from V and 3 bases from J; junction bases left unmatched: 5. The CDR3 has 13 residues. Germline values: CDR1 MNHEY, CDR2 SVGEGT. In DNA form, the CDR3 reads TGTGCCAGCAGCGGGAGGCCCCGCTACGAGCAGTACTTC. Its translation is CASSGRPRYEQYF.

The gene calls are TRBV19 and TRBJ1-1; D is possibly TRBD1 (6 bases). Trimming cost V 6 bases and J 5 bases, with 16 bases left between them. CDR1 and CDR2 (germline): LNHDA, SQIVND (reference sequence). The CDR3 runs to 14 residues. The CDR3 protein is CASRPRGGVTEAFF. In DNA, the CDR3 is TGTGCCAGTAGACCCAGGGGTGGCGTTACTGAAGCTTTCTTT.

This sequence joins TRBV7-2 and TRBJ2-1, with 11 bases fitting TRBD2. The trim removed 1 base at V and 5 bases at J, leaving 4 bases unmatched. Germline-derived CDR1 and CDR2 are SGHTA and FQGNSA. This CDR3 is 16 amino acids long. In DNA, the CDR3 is TGTGCCAGCAGCTTAGAGCTAGCGGGGGGCAACAATGAGCAGTTCTTC. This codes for CASSLELAGGNNEQFF.

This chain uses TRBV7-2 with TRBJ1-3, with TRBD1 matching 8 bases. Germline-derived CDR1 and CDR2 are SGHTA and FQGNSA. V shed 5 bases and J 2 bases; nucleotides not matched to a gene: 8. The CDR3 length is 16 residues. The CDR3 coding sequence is TGTGCCAGCAGCCCAGTGACAGGGGCCCCTGGAAACACCATATATTTT. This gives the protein CASSPVTGAPGNTIYF.

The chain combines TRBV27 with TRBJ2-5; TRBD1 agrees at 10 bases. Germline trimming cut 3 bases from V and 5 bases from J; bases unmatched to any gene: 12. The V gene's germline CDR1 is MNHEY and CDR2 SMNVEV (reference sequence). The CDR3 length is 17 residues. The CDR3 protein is CASSLRVGGQGRETQYF. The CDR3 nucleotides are TGTGCCAGCAGTTTGAGGGTTGGGGGACAGGGGCGGGAGACCCAGTACTTC.

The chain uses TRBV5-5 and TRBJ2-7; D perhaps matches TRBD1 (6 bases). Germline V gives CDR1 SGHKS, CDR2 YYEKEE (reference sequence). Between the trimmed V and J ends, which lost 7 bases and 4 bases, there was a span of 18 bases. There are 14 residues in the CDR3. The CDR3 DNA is TGTGCCAGCTCTACACCAGGGGCGGCGTACGAGCAGTACTTC. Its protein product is CASSTPGAAYEQYF.

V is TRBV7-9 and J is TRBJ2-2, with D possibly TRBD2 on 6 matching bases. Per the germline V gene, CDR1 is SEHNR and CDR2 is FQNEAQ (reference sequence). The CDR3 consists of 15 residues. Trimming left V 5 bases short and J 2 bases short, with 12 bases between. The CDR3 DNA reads TGTGCCAGCAGCCTACGGGGGTCTAACACCGGGGAGCTGTTTTTT. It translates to CASSLRGSNTGELFF.

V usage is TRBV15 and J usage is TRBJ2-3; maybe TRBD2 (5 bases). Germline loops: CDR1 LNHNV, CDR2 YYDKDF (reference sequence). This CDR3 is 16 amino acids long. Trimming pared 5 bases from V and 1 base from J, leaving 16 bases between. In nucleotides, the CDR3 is TGTGCCACCAGCGGCCCTAAGAGGGTGGGCACAGATACGCAGTATTTT. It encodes CATSGPKRVGTDTQYF.

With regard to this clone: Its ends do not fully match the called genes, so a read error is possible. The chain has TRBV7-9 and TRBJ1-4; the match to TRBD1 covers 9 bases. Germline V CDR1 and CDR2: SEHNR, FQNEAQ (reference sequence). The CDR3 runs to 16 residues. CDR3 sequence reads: CASSAHYRGQGEKLLF. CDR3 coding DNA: TGTGCCAGCAGCGCCCACTACAGGGGGCAAGGAGAAAAACTGCTTTTT.

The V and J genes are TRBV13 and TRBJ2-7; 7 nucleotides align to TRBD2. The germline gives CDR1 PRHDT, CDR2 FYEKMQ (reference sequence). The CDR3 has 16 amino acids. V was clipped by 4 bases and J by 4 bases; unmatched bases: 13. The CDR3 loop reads CASSSPTGGGPYEQYF. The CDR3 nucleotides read TGTGCCAGCAGCTCTCCCACGGGGGGAGGGCCATACGAGCAGTACTTC. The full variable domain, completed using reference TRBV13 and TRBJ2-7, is AAGVIQSPRHLIKEKRETATLKCYPIPRHDTVYWYQQGPGQDPQFLISFYEKMQSDKGSIPDRFSAQQFSDYHSELNMSSLELGDSALYFCASSSPTGGGPYEQYFGPGTRLTVT.

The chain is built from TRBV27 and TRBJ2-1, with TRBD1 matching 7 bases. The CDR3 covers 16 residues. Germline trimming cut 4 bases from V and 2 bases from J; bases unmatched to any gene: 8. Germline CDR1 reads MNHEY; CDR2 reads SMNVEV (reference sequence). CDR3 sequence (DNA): TGTGCCAGCAGTTCCTTAATGCAGGGGGCCTACAATGAGCAGTTCTTC. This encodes CASSSLMQGAYNEQFF.

The CDR3 protein is CASSLTSEKIGELFF. For the CDR3, the DNA is TGTGCCAGCAGCCTGACTAGCGAGAAGATCGGGGAGCTGTTTTTT. The chain couples TRBV11-2 to TRBJ2-2, with TRBD2 matching over 8 bases. The CDR3 runs to 15 residues. V lost 5 bases, J lost 7 bases, and 9 bases stayed unmatched. The germline V gene has CDR1 SGHAT and CDR2 FQNNGV.

CDR3: CAWSVLKEQFF. DNA of the CDR3: TGTGCCTGGAGTGTACTCAAGGAGCAGTTCTTC. This chain connects TRBV30 to TRBJ2-1; D is undetermined. Germline CDR1 reads GTSNPN; CDR2 reads SVGIG (reference sequence). The CDR3 contains 11 residues. The V and J ends lost 0 bases and 10 bases respectively, with 7 bases between them.

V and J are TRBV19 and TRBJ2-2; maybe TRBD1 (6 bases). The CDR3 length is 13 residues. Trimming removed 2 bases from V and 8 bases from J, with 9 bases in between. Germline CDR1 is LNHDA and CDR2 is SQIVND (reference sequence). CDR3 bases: TGTGCCAGTAGTATATCCGGACAGGGGGAGCTGTTTTTT. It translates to CASSISGQGELFF. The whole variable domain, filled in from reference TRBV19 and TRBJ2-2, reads DGGITQSPKYLFRKEGQNVTLSCEQNLNHDAMYWYRQDPGQGLRLIYYSQIVNDFQKGDIAEGYSVSREKKESFPLTVTSAQKNPTAFYLCASSISGQGELFFGEGSRLTVL.

The CDR3: CASSPQVGRNYEQYF. In DNA, the CDR3 is TGTGCCAGCAGCCCCCAAGTTGGCAGAAACTACGAGCAGTACTTC. This chain uses TRBV7-2 with TRBJ2-7; D call uncertain. The V end lost 5 bases, the J end lost 3 bases, and 17 bases lay between the germline ends. The germline gives CDR1 SGHTA, CDR2 FQGNSA. The CDR3 spans 15 residues.

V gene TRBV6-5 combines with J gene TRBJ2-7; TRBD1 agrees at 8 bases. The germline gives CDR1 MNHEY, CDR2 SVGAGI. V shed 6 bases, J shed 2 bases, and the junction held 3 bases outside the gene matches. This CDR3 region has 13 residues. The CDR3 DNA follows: TGTGCCAGCAGGTTACAGGGGGCCTACGAGCAGTACTTC. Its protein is CASRLQGAYEQYF.

The CDR3 loop is CASSQFTQDTQYF. CDR3 coding DNA: TGTGCCAGCAGCCAATTTACACAAGATACGCAGTATTTT. This rearrangement joins TRBV16 to TRBJ2-3; D is uncertain. Germline V gene sequence: CDR1 KGHSY, CDR2 FQNENV. V lost 1 base and J lost 5, with 7 bases in between. This CDR3 has 13 amino acids.